This paragraph covers one T cell receptor (beta chain) sequence. The antigen it binds to is not known. Base qualities are not provided; no much larger clone lies one nucleotide away. The germline V gene supplies CDR1 MGHRA and CDR2 YSYEKL. The CDR3 holds 13 amino acids from the cysteine to the phenylalanine. Of all the DNA, just the CDR3 is kept, 39 bases in frame from base 1. At the junction V is shortened by 4 bases and J by 7 bases, with 11 bases in between. These data originate in a study of shared clonotypes between healthy human individuals (dated by TCRdb to between 2020 and 2021). In terms of the full investigation: Two women and a few men aged 18 to 49 years were included in the cohort. To increase sequencing depth and limit assay-specific biases, different laboratories used diverse techniques to prepare libraries and sequence TCR repertoires. Per donor, leukapheresis produced somewhere between about 0.9 and 9 billion PBMCs. To estimate repertoire size and how much clonotypes are shared between individuals, the study performed deep sequencing of blood TCR repertoires from about five healthy adults. For each donor, three plates each were used for CD4 naive and CD4 memory, two plates were used for CD8 naive, and one plate was used for CD8 memory.

Healthy HIV-negative adults with no recently reported acute infections or vaccinations were included as donors. Every donor was a Caucasian adult living in Nashville, Tennessee, USA. CD4+ T cells were enriched by magnetic negative selection; naive cells were then positively selected on CD45RA, and the negative fraction formed the memory subset. Blood was obtained by leukapheresis, after which PBMCs were separated by Ficoll-Histopaque density gradient centrifugation and cryopreserved in liquid nitrogen vapor phase. Purity and quantity of every magnetically sorted T cell population were checked by analytical flow cytometry. Genomic DNA was isolated from each sorted fraction and quantified by UV absorbance on a Nanodrop 2000c. Using the deep immunoSEQ assay, multiplex PCR amplified TCR CDR3 regions from genomic DNA. Genomic DNA extracted from each cell subset was distributed evenly over all wells of several immunoSEQ 96-well plates, and each plate served as one replicate. Each replicate PCR for sorted subsets received about 210 ng genomic DNA, equal to tens of thousands of T cell genomes. The purified libraries were quantified using a Qubit 3.0 fluorometer, sized with a Bioanalyzer 2100, and then quantified again using the KAPA Library Quantification kit. Every immunoSEQ 96-well plate was sequenced on a separate single-read 150-cycle Illumina NextSeq 550 flow cell. Per the original workflow: Because the immunoSEQ output held only junctional sequences and lacked quality scores, the filtering could not match the filtering applied to full-length reads. Sequences were annotated with PyIR, a Python wrapper for IgBLAST v1.9, using IMGT germline references to assign V/J genes and CDR3. Any read was removed if the V/J assignment was weak (E-value above 1e-6), the CDR3 was missing, or the read contained stop codons, out-of-frame junctions, or ambiguous translated residues. A V3J clonotype was defined by an identical inferred V gene, J gene, and CDR3 amino acid sequence. Percentage overlap between repertoires was calculated by dividing the number of shared unique clonotypes by the size of the smaller repertoire. Repertoire richness was assessed with RTK rarefaction, the Chao1 estimator, and Recon v2.1 estimates of unobserved clonotypes. Generation probabilities for all TCRbeta clonotypes obtained by the gDNA method from a handful of donors were computed using OLGA. The clones in this table, taken by TCRdb from immuneACCESS, are in-frame only. Not every clone is retained; where verified, under half of the shortfall comes from an unresolved V gene, and the cause of the rest is unknown. The DNA gave D and trimming, while V, J and clone size come from that table. The sample yields some 2,000,000 clones; around 95% were counted once. Of the sample, around 0.13% falls within the top ten clones.

The paper's findings and limits, for the study overall: Even with the large sequencing depth, rarefaction of the sorted-subset datasets indicated that sequencing was incomplete. Pairwise subsampling led to the expectation that sequencing depth would affect the degree of clonotype sharing among donors. Sampling was restricted to blood, and TCR repertoires in tissue are likely to differ from TCR repertoires in blood. The genetic and exposure-history diversity represented was limited by the small number of donors. Naive subsets generally had larger estimated clonotype richness than memory subsets did. Across a few donors, about 4.5% of naive CD4, more than 3% of naive CD8, around 2.5% of memory CD4, and 0.3% to 0.45% of memory CD8 clonotypes were shared. Higher generation probabilities were observed for clonotypes shared by all four sorted-subset donors than for non-shared clonotypes.

This receptor was taken from a man aged 18 to 29 in good health. The rearranged segments are TRBV4-1 and TRBJ2-1; there is no confident call for the D gene. What was sequenced was naive CD4+ T cells sorted from blood. The meaning of the sample's cell subset or site label: CD45RA+ positively selected. CDR3 region: CASSLVVGNEQFF. The DNA sequence is given as TGCGCCAGCAGCCTAGTAGTGGGGAATGAGCAGTTCTTC.